Detailed here is one TCR beta chain. This sample was included in a study of blood T cell repertoires in COVID-19. Study details: There were acute and convalescent COVID-19 samples, and they came from the United States, Italy and Spain. Sources were T cells, B-cell-depleted T cells, or PBMCs; the material itself was cDNA or gDNA.

Source study methods: From reference gene primer amplification, estimates of nucleated cell counts were derived. Libraries were prepared by immunoSEQ multiplex PCR; TCRdb keeps only in-frame clonotypes and omits some of them. The DNA gave D and trimming, while V, J and clone size come from that table. The sample contains 400,000 to 450,000 clones, roughly 89% of which appear only once. The sequence was collected from a woman younger than 45 with active or convalescent COVID-19. The sample was peripheral blood.

The CDR3 loop is CASSQGATEAFF. The CDR3 bases are TGCGCCAGCAGTCAGGGGGCCACTGAAGCTTTCTTT. The rearrangement joins TRBV5-1 to TRBJ1-1, with 8 bases aligning to TRBD1. J lost 4 bases, V lost 5 bases, and 1 base had no gene match. The germline V gene has CDR1 SGHRS and CDR2 YFSETQ. The CDR3 has 12 residues.